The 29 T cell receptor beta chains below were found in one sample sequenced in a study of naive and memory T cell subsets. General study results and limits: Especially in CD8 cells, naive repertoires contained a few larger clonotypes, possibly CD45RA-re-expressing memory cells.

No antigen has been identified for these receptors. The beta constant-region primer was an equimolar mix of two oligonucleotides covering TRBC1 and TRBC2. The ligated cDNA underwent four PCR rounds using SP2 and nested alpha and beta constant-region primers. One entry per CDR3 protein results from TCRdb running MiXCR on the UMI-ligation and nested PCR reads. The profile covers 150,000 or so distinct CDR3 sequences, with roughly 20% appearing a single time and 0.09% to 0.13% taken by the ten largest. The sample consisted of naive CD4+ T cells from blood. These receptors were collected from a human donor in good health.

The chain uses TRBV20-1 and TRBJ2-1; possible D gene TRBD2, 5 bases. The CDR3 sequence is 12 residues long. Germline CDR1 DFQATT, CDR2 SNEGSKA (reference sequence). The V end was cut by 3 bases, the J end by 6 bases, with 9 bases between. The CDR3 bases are TGCAGTGCTAGGCCGGGGTTCAATGAGCAGTTCTTC. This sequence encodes CSARPGFNEQFF.

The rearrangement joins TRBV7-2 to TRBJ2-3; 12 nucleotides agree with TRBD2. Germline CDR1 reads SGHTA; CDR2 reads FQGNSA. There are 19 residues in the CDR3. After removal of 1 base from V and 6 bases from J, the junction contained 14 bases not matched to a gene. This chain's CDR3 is CASSLGILAGGRGSDTQYF. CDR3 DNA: TGTGCCAGCAGCTTAGGAATCCTAGCGGGAGGGCGGGGATCGGATACGCAGTATTTT.

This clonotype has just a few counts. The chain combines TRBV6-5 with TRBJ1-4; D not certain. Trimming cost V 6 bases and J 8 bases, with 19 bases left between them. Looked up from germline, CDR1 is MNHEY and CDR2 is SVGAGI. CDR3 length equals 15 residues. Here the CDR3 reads CASSPWTVGEEKLFF. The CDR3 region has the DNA TGTGCCAGCAGCCCCTGGACCGTTGGGGAAGAAAAACTGTTTTTT.

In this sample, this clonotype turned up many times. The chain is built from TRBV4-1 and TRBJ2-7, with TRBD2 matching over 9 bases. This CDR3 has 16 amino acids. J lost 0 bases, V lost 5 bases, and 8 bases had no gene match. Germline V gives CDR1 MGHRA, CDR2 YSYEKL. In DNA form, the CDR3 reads TGCGCCAGCAGCTTAGGACTAGCGCAGAGCTCCTACGAGCAGTACTTC. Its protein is CASSLGLAQSSYEQYF.

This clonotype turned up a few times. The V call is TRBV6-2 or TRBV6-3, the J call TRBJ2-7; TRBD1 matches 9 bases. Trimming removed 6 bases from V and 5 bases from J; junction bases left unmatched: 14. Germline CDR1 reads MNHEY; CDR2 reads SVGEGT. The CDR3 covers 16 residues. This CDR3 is CASSAPPGQGRDEQYF. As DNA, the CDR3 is TGTGCCAGCAGCGCACCCCCGGGACAGGGTAGAGACGAGCAGTACTTC.

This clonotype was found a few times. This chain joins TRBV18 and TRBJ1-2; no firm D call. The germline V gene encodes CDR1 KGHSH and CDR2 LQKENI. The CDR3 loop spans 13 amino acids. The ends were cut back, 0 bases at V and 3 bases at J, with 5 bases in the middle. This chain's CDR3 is CASSPPADYGYTF. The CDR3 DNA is TGTGCCAGCTCACCACCGGCGGACTATGGCTACACCTTC. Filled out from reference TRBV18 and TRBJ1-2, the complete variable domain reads NAGVMQNPRHLVRRRGQEARLRCSPMKGHSHVYWYRQLPEEGLKFMVYLQKENIIDESGMPKERFSAEFPKEGPSILRIQQVVRGDSAAYFCASSPPADYGYTFGSGTRLTVV.

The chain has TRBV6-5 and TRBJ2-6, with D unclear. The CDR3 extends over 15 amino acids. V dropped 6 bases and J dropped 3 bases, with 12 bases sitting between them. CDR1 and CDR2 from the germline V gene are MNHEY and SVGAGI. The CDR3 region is CASSRKGFGANVLTF. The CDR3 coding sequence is TGTGCCAGCAGCCGGAAGGGCTTTGGGGCCAACGTCCTGACTTTC.

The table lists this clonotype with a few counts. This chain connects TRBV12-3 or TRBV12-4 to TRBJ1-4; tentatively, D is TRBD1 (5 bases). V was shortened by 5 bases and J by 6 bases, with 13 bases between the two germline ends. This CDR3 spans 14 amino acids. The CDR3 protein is CASSQQGLDEKLFF. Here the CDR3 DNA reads TGTGCCAGCAGTCAGCAGGGTTTAGATGAAAAACTGTTTTTT.

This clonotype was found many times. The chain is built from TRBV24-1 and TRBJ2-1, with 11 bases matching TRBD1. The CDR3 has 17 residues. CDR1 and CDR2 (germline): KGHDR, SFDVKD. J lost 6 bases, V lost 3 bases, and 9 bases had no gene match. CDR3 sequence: CATSDGTGTGGINEQFF. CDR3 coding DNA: TGTGCCACCAGTGATGGTACCGGGACAGGGGGAATCAATGAGCAGTTCTTC.

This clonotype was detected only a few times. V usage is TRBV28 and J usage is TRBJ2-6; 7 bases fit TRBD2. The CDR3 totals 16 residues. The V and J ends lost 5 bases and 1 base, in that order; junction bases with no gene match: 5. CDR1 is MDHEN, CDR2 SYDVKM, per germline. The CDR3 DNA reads TGTGCCAGCAGTCCCCTCGGGAGGTCTGGGGCCAACGTCCTGACTTTC. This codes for CASSPLGRSGANVLTF.

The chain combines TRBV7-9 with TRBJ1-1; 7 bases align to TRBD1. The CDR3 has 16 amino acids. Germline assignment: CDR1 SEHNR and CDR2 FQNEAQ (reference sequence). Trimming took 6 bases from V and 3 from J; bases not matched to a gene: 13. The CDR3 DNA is TGTGCCAGCAGTTACCGAGGGACAGCCGGCGACACTGAAGCTTTCTTT. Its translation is CASSYRGTAGDTEAFF.

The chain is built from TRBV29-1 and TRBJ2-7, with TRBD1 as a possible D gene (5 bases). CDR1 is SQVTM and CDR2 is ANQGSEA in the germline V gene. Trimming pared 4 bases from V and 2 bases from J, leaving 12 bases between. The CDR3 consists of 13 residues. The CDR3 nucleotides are TGCAGCGTTGGTCAGACAGCCACCTACGAGCAGTACTTC. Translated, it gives CSVGQTATYEQYF.

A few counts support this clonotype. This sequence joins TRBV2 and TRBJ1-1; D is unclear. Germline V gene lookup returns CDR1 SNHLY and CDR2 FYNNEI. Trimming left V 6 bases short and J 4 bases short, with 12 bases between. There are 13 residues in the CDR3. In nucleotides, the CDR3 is TGTGCCAGCAGAATAGACCTGATCACTGAAGCTTTCTTT. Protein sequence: CASRIDLITEAFF.

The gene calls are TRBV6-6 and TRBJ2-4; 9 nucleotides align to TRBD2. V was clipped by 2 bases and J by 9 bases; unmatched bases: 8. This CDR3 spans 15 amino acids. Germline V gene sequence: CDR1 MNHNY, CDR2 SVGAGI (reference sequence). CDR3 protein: CASSYAGLANTIQYF. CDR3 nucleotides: TGTGCCAGCAGTTACGCGGGACTAGCAAATACCATTCAGTACTTC.

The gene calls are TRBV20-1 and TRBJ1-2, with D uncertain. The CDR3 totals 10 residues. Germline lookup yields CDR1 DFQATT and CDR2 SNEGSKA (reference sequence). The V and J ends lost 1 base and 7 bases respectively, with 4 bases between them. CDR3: CSARGGGYTF. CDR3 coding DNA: TGCAGTGCTAGAGGGGGTGGCTACACCTTC.

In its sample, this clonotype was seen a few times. The CDR3 loop reads CASSLRKQGTGANVLTF. The DNA for the CDR3 is TGTGCCAGCAGTCTCCGCAAACAGGGTACTGGGGCCAACGTCCTGACTTTC. This chain links TRBV6-5 with TRBJ2-6; D perhaps matches TRBD1 (6 bases). CDR1 is MNHEY, CDR2 SVGAGI, per germline. V was cut by 5 bases and J by 2 bases, with 16 bases left in between. The CDR3 contains 17 residues.

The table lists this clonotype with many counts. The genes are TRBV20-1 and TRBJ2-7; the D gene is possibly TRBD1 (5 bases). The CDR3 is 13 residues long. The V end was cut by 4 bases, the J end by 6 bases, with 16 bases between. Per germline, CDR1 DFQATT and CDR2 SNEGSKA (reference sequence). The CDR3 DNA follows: TGCAGTGCTACTGGCCCAGGGTACTCCGAGCAGTACTTC. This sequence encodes CSATGPGYSEQYF.

The chain's CDR3 is CASSYEGAIRNEQFF. In DNA, the CDR3 is TGTGCCAGCAGTTACGAGGGGGCAATCAGAAATGAGCAGTTCTTC. V is TRBV6-6 and J is TRBJ2-1; 7 positions agree with TRBD1. This CDR3 is built from 15 residues. Unmatched junction bases numbered 8, after V lost 2 bases and J lost 7 bases. Germline assignment: CDR1 MNHNY and CDR2 SVGAGI (reference sequence).

The CDR3 sequence: CATRNLLAGFGEQYF. CDR3 bases: TGTGCCACCAGAAATTTATTAGCGGGATTCGGCGAGCAGTACTTC. The chain recombines TRBV2 with TRBJ2-7, with 8 positions matching TRBD2. CDR3 length: 15 residues. The V segment lost 10 bases and the J segment 6 bases; nucleotides outside the gene matches: 17. The germline CDR1 and CDR2 sequences are SNHLY and FYNNEI.

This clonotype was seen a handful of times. The CDR3 reads CASSPRPGSYNEQFF. CDR3 nucleotide sequence: TGTGCCAGCAGCCCCCGCCCCGGCTCCTACAATGAGCAGTTCTTC. The chain carries TRBV7-2 and TRBJ2-1, with D uncertain. The V and J ends lost 5 bases and 0 bases respectively, with 11 bases between them. CDR1 SGHTA and CDR2 FQGNSA come from the germline V gene. The CDR3 runs 15 residues.

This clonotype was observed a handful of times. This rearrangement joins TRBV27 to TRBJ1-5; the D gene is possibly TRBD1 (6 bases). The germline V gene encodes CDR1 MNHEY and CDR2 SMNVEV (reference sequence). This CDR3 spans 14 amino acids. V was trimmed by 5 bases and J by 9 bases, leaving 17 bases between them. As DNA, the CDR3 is TGTGCCAGCAGTCCGAACAGGGTCTTGGGGCCCCAGCATTTT. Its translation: CASSPNRVLGPQHF.

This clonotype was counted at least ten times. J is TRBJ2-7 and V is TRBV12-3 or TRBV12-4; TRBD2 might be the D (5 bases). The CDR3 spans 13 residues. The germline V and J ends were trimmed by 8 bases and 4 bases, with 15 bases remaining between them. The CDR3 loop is CASRRGLSYEQYF. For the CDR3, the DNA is TGTGCCAGCCGTCGAGGACTTTCATACGAGCAGTACTTC.

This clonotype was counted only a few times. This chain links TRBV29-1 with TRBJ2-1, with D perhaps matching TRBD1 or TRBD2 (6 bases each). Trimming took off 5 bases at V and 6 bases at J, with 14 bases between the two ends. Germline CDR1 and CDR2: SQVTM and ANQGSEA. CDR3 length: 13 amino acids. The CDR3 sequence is CSVKGGHGNEQFF. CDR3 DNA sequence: TGCAGCGTTAAGGGGGGACATGGCAATGAGCAGTTCTTC.

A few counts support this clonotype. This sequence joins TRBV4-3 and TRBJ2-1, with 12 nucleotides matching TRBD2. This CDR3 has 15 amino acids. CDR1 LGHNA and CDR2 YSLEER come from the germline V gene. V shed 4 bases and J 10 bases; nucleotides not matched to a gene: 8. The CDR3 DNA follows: TGCGCCAGCAGCCTGGACGGACTAGCGGGACTAGAGCAGTTCTTC. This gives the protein CASSLDGLAGLEQFF.

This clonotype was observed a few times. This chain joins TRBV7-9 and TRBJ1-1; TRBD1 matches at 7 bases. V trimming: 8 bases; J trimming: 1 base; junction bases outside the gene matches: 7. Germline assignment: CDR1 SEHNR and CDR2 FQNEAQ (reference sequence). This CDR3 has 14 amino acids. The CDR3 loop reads CASGETGSNTEAFF. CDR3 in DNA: TGTGCCAGCGGGGAGACAGGGTCGAACACTGAAGCTTTCTTT.

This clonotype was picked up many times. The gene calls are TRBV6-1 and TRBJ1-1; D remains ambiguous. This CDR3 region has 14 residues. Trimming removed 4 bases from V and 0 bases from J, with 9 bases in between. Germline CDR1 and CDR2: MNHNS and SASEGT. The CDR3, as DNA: TGTGCCAGCAGTGCTAGGCGGGTGAACACTGAAGCTTTCTTT. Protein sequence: CASSARRVNTEAFF.

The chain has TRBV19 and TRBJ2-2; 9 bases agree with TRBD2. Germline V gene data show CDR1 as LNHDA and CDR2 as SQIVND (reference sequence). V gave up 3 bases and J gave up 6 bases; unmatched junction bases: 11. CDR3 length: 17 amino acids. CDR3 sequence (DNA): TGTGCCAGTAGTATCGATAGCGGGAGTGTGTTCCCCGGGGAGCTGTTTTTT. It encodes CASSIDSGSVFPGELFF.

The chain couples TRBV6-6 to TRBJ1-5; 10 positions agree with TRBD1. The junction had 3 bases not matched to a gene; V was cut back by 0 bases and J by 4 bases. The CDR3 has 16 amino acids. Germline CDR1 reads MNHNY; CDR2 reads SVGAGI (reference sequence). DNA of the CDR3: TGTGCCAGCAGTTACTCAAGGGACAGGGGAAATCAGCCCCAGCATTTT. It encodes CASSYSRDRGNQPQHF.

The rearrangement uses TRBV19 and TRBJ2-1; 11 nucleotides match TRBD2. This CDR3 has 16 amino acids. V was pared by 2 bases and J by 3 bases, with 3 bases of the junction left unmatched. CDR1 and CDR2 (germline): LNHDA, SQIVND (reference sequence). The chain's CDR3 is CASSITGLAGYNEQFF. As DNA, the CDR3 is TGTGCCAGTAGTATAACAGGACTAGCGGGCTACAATGAGCAGTTCTTC.